These 8 T cell receptor beta chains were sequenced from one sample in a study of blood T cell repertoires in COVID-19. The assay was immunoSEQ multiplex PCR, and TCRdb's table has in-frame clones only and misses some. The sample yields some 40,000 clones, 70% to 80% seen once. Sequencing was done on a sample of peripheral blood. These receptors were taken from a man between 65 and 85 years old with acute or convalescent COVID-19.

A single count supports this clone. The V and J genes are TRBV11-1 and TRBJ2-7; 10 bases align to TRBD2. In germline, CDR1 is SGHAT, CDR2 FQDESV (reference sequence). Trimming took 2 bases from V and 3 from J; bases not matched to a gene: 4. The CDR3 is made up of 15 amino acids. This CDR3 reads CASSLSSGGHYEQYF. Here the CDR3 DNA reads TGTGCCAGCAGCTTAAGTAGCGGGGGGCACTACGAGCAGTACTTC.

The chain joins TRBV12-3 or TRBV12-4 to TRBJ1-6; D not certain. Between the trimmed V and J ends, which lost 8 bases and 7 bases, there was a span of 12 bases. The CDR3 is 13 residues long. The CDR3 region has the DNA TGTGCCAGCTCCCCGGCGGTGAATTCACCCCTCCACTTT. It is translated as CASSPAVNSPLHF.

This clone was seen a single time. The genes are TRBV13 and TRBJ1-5; D uncertain. V was trimmed by 0 bases and J by 1 base, leaving 10 bases between them. The length of the CDR3 is 16 residues. CDR1 and CDR2 from the germline V gene are PRHDT and FYEKMQ (reference sequence). For the CDR3, the DNA is TGTGCCAGCAGCTTAGGGTCCGGGTCAAGCAATCAGCCCCAGCATTTT. This codes for CASSLGSGSSNQPQHF.

This clone was detected a few times. The gene calls are TRBV7-9 and TRBJ2-1, with TRBD1 matching over 7 bases. Germline V gene lookup returns CDR1 SEHNR and CDR2 FQNEAQ (reference sequence). Unmatched junction bases numbered 12, after V lost 8 bases and J lost 8 bases. The CDR3 has 14 amino acids. The CDR3 loop reads CASGYRGRVYEQFF. DNA of the CDR3: TGTGCCAGCGGGTACAGGGGTAGGGTATATGAGCAGTTCTTC.

The chain joins TRBV6-1 to TRBJ1-3; D ambiguous. Between the trimmed V and J ends, which lost 0 bases and 4 bases, there was a span of 4 bases. This CDR3 is 13 amino acids long. Germline V gene sequence: CDR1 MNHNS, CDR2 SASEGT. In nucleotides, the CDR3 is TGTGCCAGCAGTGAAGCGAGGGGAAACACCATATATTTT. It specifies CASSEARGNTIYF.

The rearrangement joins TRBV10-1 to TRBJ1-1, with a possible D match to TRBD1 (5 bases). Per the germline V gene, CDR1 is WNHNN and CDR2 is SYGVQD (reference sequence). The CDR3 sequence is 16 residues long. V was trimmed by 3 bases and J by 0 bases, leaving 14 bases between them. In DNA form, the CDR3 reads TGCGCCAGCAGTGAAGGGGTCCAAAACATGAACACTGAAGCTTTCTTT. It yields the protein CASSEGVQNMNTEAFF.

A few counts support this clone. This chain joins TRBV6-4 and TRBJ2-3, with 7 bases matching TRBD2. Per the germline V gene, CDR1 is MRHNA and CDR2 is SNTAGT. CDR3 length equals 15 residues. V dropped 0 bases and J dropped 5; count of bases not matched to a gene: 5. The CDR3 DNA follows: TGTGCCAGCAGTGACTCGAGCGGGGATATAGATACGCAGTATTTT. Amino acids: CASSDSSGDIDTQYF.

This sequence joins TRBV7-2 and TRBJ1-5; D perhaps matches TRBD1 (5 bases). Germline V CDR1 and CDR2: SGHTA, FQGNSA. The ends were cut back, 5 bases at V and 7 bases at J, with 15 bases in the middle. The CDR3 runs 14 residues. The CDR3 sequence is CASSVGVGGQPQHF. The CDR3 nucleotides are TGTGCCAGCAGCGTAGGGGTGGGAGGACAGCCCCAGCATTTT.